This TCR beta chain emerged from a study of T cell repertoires in cytomegalovirus infection. Study context: Both a matching HLA type and CMV infection were indicated by public TCR beta signatures.

Via MiXCR, TCRdb re-called the reads, giving one row per CDR3 protein. The table shows roughly 990,000 distinct CDR3 sequences, with roughly 30% occurring only once. The V and J ends lost 5 bases and 4 bases respectively, with 12 bases between them. There are 13 residues in the CDR3. Germline V gives CDR1 SGHTA, CDR2 FQGNSA. This clonotype has a count of ten or more. Its antigen is undetermined. Material: cultured CD8+ T cells from PBMCs, obtained from culture after CMV antigen stimulation. This sequence was found in a human donor in good health (CMV status not recorded). Some clones in this sample may be carry-over from other donors' samples. The chain joins TRBV7-2 to TRBJ2-7; D perhaps matches TRBD2 (6 bases). The CDR3 here is CASSPSAGYEQYV. The CDR3 DNA is TGTGCCAGCAGCCCCTCGGCGGGGTACGAGCAGTACGTC.